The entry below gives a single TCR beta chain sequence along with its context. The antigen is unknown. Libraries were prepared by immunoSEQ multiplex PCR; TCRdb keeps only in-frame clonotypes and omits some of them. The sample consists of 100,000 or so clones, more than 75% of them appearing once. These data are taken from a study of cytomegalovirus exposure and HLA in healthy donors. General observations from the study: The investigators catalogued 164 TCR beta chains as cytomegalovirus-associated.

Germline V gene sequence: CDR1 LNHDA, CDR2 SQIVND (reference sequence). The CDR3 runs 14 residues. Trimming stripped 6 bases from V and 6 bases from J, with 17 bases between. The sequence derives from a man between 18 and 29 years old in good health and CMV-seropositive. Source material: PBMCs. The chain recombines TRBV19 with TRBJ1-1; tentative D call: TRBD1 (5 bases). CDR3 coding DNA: TGTGCCAGTAGCGCGGGGCGGTTGTCGGCTGAAGCTTTCTTT. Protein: CASSAGRLSAEAFF. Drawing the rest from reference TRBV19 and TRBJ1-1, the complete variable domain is DGGITQSPKYLFRKEGQNVTLSCEQNLNHDAMYWYRQDPGQGLRLIYYSQIVNDFQKGDIAEGYSVSREKKESFPLTVTSAQKNPTAFYLCASSAGRLSAEAFFGQGTRLTVV.